This T cell receptor beta chain was observed in a study of identical twins. At least ten counts were recorded for this clonotype. The antigen remains unidentified. TCRdb redid the calling of the 5' RACE reads with MiXCR, one entry per CDR3 protein. The sample shows approximately 150,000 distinct CDR3 sequences, around 3.4% of them seen only once. Overall study findings and caveats: Invariant MAIT and iNKT cells could partly confound zero-insertion analyses. Excess low generation probability was seen in twin-shared out-of-frame alpha sequences. Out-of-frame sharing of TCR alpha in monozygotic twins was underestimated by models. Abundant cord blood beta clonotypes carried fewer insertions; memory repertoires showed none.

The TCR sequence derives from a man aged 18 to 29 in good health. Sequenced material: memory T cells sorted from blood.

The CDR3 is CASRWGSGTDTQYF. CDR3 nucleotide sequence: TGCGCCAGCAGGTGGGGTAGTGGCACAGATACGCAGTATTTT. This rearrangement joins TRBV5-1 to TRBJ2-3; D ambiguous. Trimming took 5 bases from V and 1 from J, leaving 11 bases between them. The CDR3 extends over 14 amino acids. Germline V gene data show CDR1 as SGHRS and CDR2 as YFSETQ. Combining the CDR3 with reference TRBV5-1 and TRBJ2-3 gives the whole variable domain KAGVTQTPRYLIKTRGQQVTLSCSPISGHRSVSWYQQTPGQGLQFLFEYFSETQRNKGNFPGRFSGRQFSNSRSEMNVSTLELGDSALYLCASRWGSGTDTQYFGPGTRLTVL.